This T cell receptor (beta chain) emerged from a study of graft-versus-host responses after intestinal transplantation (dated by TCRdb to the early 2020s). About the study as a whole: The transplants that recipients received were multivisceral, liver-intestinal, or isolated intestinal. Anti-thymocyte globulin induction was given to all recipients, followed by maintenance tacrolimus and steroids for 2 to 3 years. After intestinal transplantation, graft-versus-host and host-versus-graft alloreactive T cell clones in the graft, circulation and bone marrow were tracked using bulk TCR-beta CDR3 sequencing. Alloreactive clones were identified by sequencing pre-transplant mixed lymphocyte reaction products and comparing them with unstimulated pre-transplant donor and recipient T cells. The cohort enrolled about two dozen intestinal transplant recipients, one of whom was a retransplant, and a few patients without pretransplant specimens were excluded. Donor T cell macrochimerism was defined as a peak of at least 4% donor T cells among recipient peripheral blood mononuclear cells. Rather than going through the commercial service, samples from a few later patients were sequenced in-house on an Illumina MiSeq and processed with MiXCR. Findings and caveats that apply to the study as a whole: Early after transplant, peak levels of circulating GvH clones were found to be associated with declines in HvG clones. GvH clones were detected in recipient bone marrow, and some appeared earlier in ileal mucosa or blood, consistent with an intestinal mucosal origin. The conclusions were limited by the relatively low number and heterogeneity of the intestinal transplant patients. In the allografts of patients with donor T cell macrochimerism, GvH to HvG T cell clonal ratios were high.

The time point label for this specimen denotes: cells obtained before transplantation from donor or recipient. CD3+CD4+ and CD3+CD8+ populations were FACS-sorted from unstimulated pre-transplant donor and recipient cells taken from spleen or lymph nodes. A note on this clone: Its recognized antigen is unknown. No much larger clonotype is one base removed from it; base qualities were not supplied.

The germline V gene specifies SQVTM as CDR1 and ANQGSEA as CDR2. There are 14 amino acids in the CDR3, from cysteine to phenylalanine inclusive. Only the CDR3 portion is preserved as DNA: 42 bases, with reading frame beginning at the first base. V is pared back by 2 bases and J by 7 bases, with 17 bases lying between the germline termini. Libraries were constructed by the immunoSEQ multiplex PCR assay. For most patients, genomic DNA was isolated with the Qiagen DNeasy Blood and Tissue Kit and shipped frozen to Adaptive Biotechnologies for TCR sequencing. Adaptive Biotechnologies carried out high-throughput TCR-beta CDR3 sequencing of genomic DNA for most patients. Regarding the original processing steps: Adaptive's ImmunoSEQ software was the source of the TCR sequencing data for fewer than 20 patients, while a few other patients were processed with MiXCR and VDJtools. CD4 versus CD8 sorting errors were corrected by removing sequences found in both subsets at a frequency ratio below 5:1. CDR3 nucleotide sequences shared between donor and recipient were removed because their origin could not be assigned. To count as alloreactive, a clone needed at least 2-fold expansion over unstimulated cells and a minimum CFSE-low frequency of 0.002% (template counts) or 0.001% (read counts). A clone was considered mappable if detected in the sequenced pre-transplant spleen, lymph node, or MLR CFSE-low populations of the donor or recipient. The cumulative frequency of alloreactive clones was calculated as a percentage of all sequences, weighted by copy number. TCRdb obtained this table from immuneACCESS and retained in-frame rearrangements with V and J assigned. These tables miss some clones; where compared with another copy, unresolved V genes account for less than half of the shortfall, and the remainder is unexplained. That table gives V, J and clone size, and the DNA gave D and trimming. Present in this sample are about 110,000 clones, roughly 87% of which were seen just once. The ten largest clonotypes hold over 0.55% of the sample.

The sequence is built from TRBV29-1 and TRBJ1-2; the D gene is perhaps TRBD1, on 6 matching bases. The sample here was unstimulated CD4+ T cells sorted from spleen or lymph node cells, taken before transplant. The sequence was collected from a human donor who was the organ donor for an intestinal transplant. The CDR3 sequence is CSVEMAPGALGYTF. The bases read TGCAGCGTTGAAATGGCCCCGGGGGCGCTTGGCTACACCTTC.